This TCR beta chain was retrieved from a study of T cells in localized non-small cell lung cancer. Study findings and constraints: Appearing in adjacent lung were a median about 57 of the top 100 tumor clones.

A remark on this clone: Its antigen remains unidentified.

The germline V and J ends were trimmed by 4 bases and 2 bases, with 9 bases remaining between them. The CDR3 is 13 amino acids. Per germline, CDR1 SGHRS and CDR2 YFSETQ. Clones were read by immunoSEQ multiplex PCR, and TCRdb kept only the in-frame ones, dropping some. Of about 25,000 clones in the sample, roughly 90% were seen once. The receptor's source is a man between 35 and 75 years old with stage III squamous cell lung carcinoma. Sample: peripheral blood, taken before any cancer treatment. The chain combines TRBV5-1 with TRBJ2-5; D unresolved. In nucleotides, the CDR3 is TGCGCCAGCAGCAATAGCTTACAAGAGACCCAGTACTTC. Encoded protein: CASSNSLQETQYF.